The clone carrying this TCR beta chain appeared a single time. Its antigen remains unidentified. This entry belongs to a study of T cell responses to AZD1222 COVID-19 vaccine. Sequencing used immunoSEQ multiplex PCR; TCRdb keeps in-frame clones, though not all of them. The repertoire holds over 120,000 clones, about 91% seen once, with about 2.1% in the top ten. Germline CDR1 and CDR2: SGHRS and YFSETQ. The CDR3 spans 14 residues. The V and J ends lost 7 bases and 4 bases, in that order; junction bases with no gene match: 6. Study findings and constraints: The donor group comprised mostly white British people and more females; the analysis possibly underestimated clonal diversity. Increases in Spike-specific TCR breadth and depth were seen after two AZD1222 doses.

The rearrangement uses TRBV5-1 and TRBJ2-2; 8 bases are a match to TRBD1. The sequences come from peripheral blood, collected on day 0 of AZD1222 vaccination. The TCR originated in an adult in good health. Written as DNA, the CDR3 is TGCGCCAGCCAAGGACAGGGAATCACCGGGGAGCTGTTTTTT. Translating it yields CASQGQGITGELFF. Filled out from reference TRBV5-1 and TRBJ2-2, the complete variable domain reads KAGVTQTPRYLIKTRGQQVTLSCSPISGHRSVSWYQQTPGQGLQFLFEYFSETQRNKGNFPGRFSGRQFSNSRSEMNVSTLELGDSALYLCASQGQGITGELFFGEGSRLTVL.